The rows below give T cell receptor beta chains drawn from one sample of a study of blood T cell repertoires in COVID-19. Clones were read by immunoSEQ multiplex PCR, and TCRdb kept only the in-frame ones, dropping some. The table has roughly 180,000 clones, approximately 81% seen once. Input material: PBMCs or T cells enriched from blood (not recorded which). These receptors originate from a woman aged 35 to 49 with acute COVID-19. CDR3s leave out the opening cysteine and the closing phenylalanine or tryptophan. Clone size is shown for a subset of rows, as once, few, many or a class of expanded clone.

CDR3 protein: ASSEGQTAQETQY
clone size: -
V gene: TRBV10-1

CDR3 protein: ASRGANYGYT
clone size: -
V gene: TRBV6-5

CDR3 protein: ASSLGGQGRTEAF
clone size: -
V gene: TRBV11-2

CDR3 protein: ASSLGRQGTYEQY
clone size: -
V gene: TRBV7-8

CDR3 protein: ASSLNRGLGSGNTIY
clone size: -
V gene: TRBV5-1

CDR3 protein: ASSFGSRPHGYT
clone size: -
V gene: TRBV25-1

CDR3 protein: ASSAEGGWSPEAF
clone size: once
V gene: TRBV9

CDR3 protein: ASSQGTGNQPQH
clone size: few
V gene: TRBV4-2

CDR3 protein: ASSIMRVKSPLH
clone size: -
V gene: TRBV19

CDR3 protein: ASSPPGGNEQF
clone size: once
V gene: TRBV3-1/TRBV3-2

CDR3 protein: ASSRQRGTVGNEQF
clone size: -
V gene: TRBV7-2